The present entry profiles one T cell receptor beta chain with its context. Which antigen it targets is not known. Base qualities were left out, and no much larger clone turns up one base away. The donors were healthy, HIV-negative adults with no recently reported acute infections or vaccinations. Only Caucasian adults living in Nashville, Tennessee, USA were represented among the donors. CD4+ T cells were enriched by magnetic negative selection, after which naive cells were positively selected on CD45RA and the negative fraction was taken as the memory subset. Blood was collected by leukapheresis, and PBMCs were isolated by Ficoll-Histopaque density gradient centrifugation and then cryopreserved in liquid nitrogen vapor phase. Analytical flow cytometry was used to check the purity and quantity of each magnetically sorted T cell population. Each sorted fraction had its genomic DNA isolated and then quantified by UV absorbance on a Nanodrop 2000c.

V and J lose 5 bases and 2 bases, and a span of 15 bases separates them. CDR1 SGHVS and CDR2 FNYEAQ are derived from the germline V gene. Including the terminal cysteine and phenylalanine, the CDR3 comprises 15 residues. Solely the CDR3 DNA is kept, with 45 bases framed from the first base. These data are taken from a study of shared clonotypes between healthy human individuals (TCRdb year 2020). Broadly, across the study: The cohort comprised a couple of women and a few men aged 18 to 49 years. For each donor, CD4 naive and CD4 memory were each given three plates, CD8 naive was given two plates, and CD8 memory was given one plate. Blood TCR repertoires of five healthy adults were deeply sequenced to estimate repertoire size and the extent of clonotype sharing between individuals. Different laboratories and diverse techniques were used to prepare libraries and sequence TCR repertoires, to increase sequencing depth and limit assay-specific biases. Each donor's leukapheresis produced roughly between about 0.9 and 9.5 billion PBMCs. On the study overall, not on this receptor specifically: Across several donors, approximately 4.9% of naive CD4, 3.5% of naive CD8, about 2.3% of memory CD4, and approximately 0.4% of memory CD8 clonotypes were shared. Because the study included a small number of donors, the genetic and exposure-history diversity represented was limited. Naive subsets generally had larger estimated clonotype richness than memory subsets. Incomplete sequencing was indicated by rarefaction of sorted-subset datasets, despite the large sequencing depth. Sampling was limited to blood, and TCR repertoires in tissue likely differ from TCR repertoires in blood. Pairwise subsampling led to the expectation that sequencing depth would affect the degree of clonotype sharing among donors. Compared with non-shared clonotypes, clonotypes shared by all four sorted-subset donors had higher generation probabilities.

Using the deep immunoSEQ assay, multiplex PCR amplified TCR CDR3 regions from genomic DNA. For each cell subset, the extracted genomic DNA was distributed evenly across all wells of several immunoSEQ 96-well plates, and each plate served as one replicate. For sorted subsets, approximately 0.2 ug of genomic DNA, equivalent to about 30,000 T cell genomes, went into each replicate PCR. Purified libraries were measured with a Qubit 3.0 fluorometer, size-checked on a Bioanalyzer 2100, and measured again with the KAPA Library Quantification kit. Every immunoSEQ 96-well plate was sequenced on a dedicated single-read 150-cycle Illumina NextSeq 550 flow cell. Per the original workflow: The immunoSEQ output contained only junctional sequences without quality scores, so filtering could not match that applied to full-length reads. To assign V/J genes and CDR3, sequences were annotated against IMGT germline references using PyIR, a Python wrapper for IgBLAST v1.9. Reads were filtered out if the reads had weak V/J assignments (E-value above 1e-6), no CDR3, stop codons, out-of-frame junctions, or ambiguous translated residues. V3J clonotypes were defined as sequences sharing an identical inferred V gene, J gene, and CDR3 amino acid sequence. The percentage overlap between two repertoires was calculated by dividing the number of shared unique clonotypes by the size of the smaller repertoire. Three approaches were used to assess repertoire richness: RTK rarefaction, the Chao1 estimator, and Recon v2.1 estimates of unobserved clonotypes. Generation probabilities for all TCRbeta clonotypes obtained by the gDNA method from a handful of donors were computed using OLGA. TCRdb took this table from immuneACCESS and kept in-frame rearrangements with V and J called. Such tables lack part of the clones; where checked against another copy, unresolved V genes explain under half of the gap, and the rest is unexplained. V and J calls and clone size are as listed in that table; D and trimming were resolved from the DNA. Within this sample are 2,100,000 or so clones, with almost 96% of them counted one time only. The ten largest clones add up to 0.1% to 0.15% of the sample.

Sequencing was done on a sample of naive CD4+ T cells sorted from blood. The cell subset or site tag for this specimen amounts to: CD45RA+ positively selected. The receptor chain draws on TRBV7-6 and TRBJ2-5, and possibly TRBD1, on 5 matching bases. The sequence was collected from a man younger than 35 in good health. CDR3 reads: CASSRTPGLQETQYF. The DNA sequence reads TGTGCCAGCAGCCGAACGCCAGGGCTTCAAGAGACCCAGTACTTC.